This TCR beta chain was sequenced in a study of cytomegalovirus exposure and HLA in healthy donors. PCR primers comprised 60 Vbeta and 13 Jbeta primers. This table comes from immunoSEQ multiplex PCR, and its TCRdb copy is limited to in-frame clones, with some not included. The sample contains approximately 170,000 clones, around 80% of which appear only once. CDR3 length: 14 amino acids. V gave up 7 bases and J gave up 8 bases, with 17 bases separating them. The V gene's germline CDR1 is SGHTA and CDR2 FQGNSA. Sequencing input: PBMCs. The origin of this receptor is a woman aged 45 to 65 in good health and CMV-seropositive. The chain links TRBV7-2 to TRBJ2-2; weak D call: TRBD2 (7 bases). The CDR3 region has the DNA TGTGCCAGCACCCTGGGGGGGGGCTCTGGGGAGCTGTTTTTT. Translated: CASTLGGGSGELFF.